A selection of T cell receptor beta chains follows, all from one sample in a study of control samples from healthy donors and cancer patients. TCRdb's table, derived via immunoSEQ multiplex PCR, lists solely in-frame clones and lacks some. Of over 7,500 clones listed, roughly nine tenths are singletons. The sample consisted of PBMCs. The source of these receptors is a man aged 60-69 years with colorectal cancer. The CDR3 runs from the conserved cysteine through the conserved F or W. The order of the fields is CDR3 DNA, CDR3 protein, D gene, clone size, V gene, J gene. The D gene is left open where the match is weak. The listing skips clone size in some rows; elsewhere it reads once, few, many or a size class.

CDR3nt: TGTGCCAGCAGCTTAGAAGGTAGGGCCGACAATGAGCAGTTCTTC
CDR3aa: CASSLEGRADNEQFF
d_gene: .
abundance: .
v_gene: TRBV7-2
j_gene: TRBJ2-1

CDR3nt: TGTGCCAGCAGTTACTCTCGGGAGTACACTGAAGCTTTCTTT
CDR3aa: CASSYSREYTEAFF
d_gene: .
abundance: .
v_gene: TRBV6-5
j_gene: TRBJ1-1

CDR3nt: TGTGCCAGCAGCGTAGACCCAGGGTCGCTCGAGCAGTACTTC
CDR3aa: CASSVDPGSLEQYF
d_gene: .
abundance: .
v_gene: TRBV9
j_gene: TRBJ2-7

CDR3nt: TGTGCCAGCAAGCAAGCGGGGGTCCTTTATACGCAGTATTTT
CDR3aa: CASKQAGVLYTQYF
d_gene: TRBD2
abundance: .
v_gene: TRBV2
j_gene: TRBJ2-3

CDR3nt: TGTGCCAGCAGCTTAGAAGCGGGAACTGAAGCTTTCTTT
CDR3aa: CASSLEAGTEAFF
d_gene: .
abundance: .
v_gene: TRBV11-3
j_gene: TRBJ1-1

CDR3nt: TGTGCCAGCAGCTACAGTCCGGACGGTTACACTGAAGCTTTCTTT
CDR3aa: CASSYSPDGYTEAFF
d_gene: .
abundance: hyperexpanded
v_gene: TRBV2
j_gene: TRBJ1-1

CDR3nt: TGTGCCAGCAGCTTAGAGGGGAACACCGGGGAGCTGTTTTTT
CDR3aa: CASSLEGNTGELFF
d_gene: .
abundance: .
v_gene: TRBV7-9
j_gene: TRBJ2-2

CDR3nt: TGTGCCAGCAGTTTAAGGAATGTGAGGAGCTCCTACGAGCAGTACTTC
CDR3aa: CASSLRNVRSSYEQYF
d_gene: .
abundance: .
v_gene: TRBV27
j_gene: TRBJ2-7

CDR3nt: TGTGCCAGCAGCCAAGAGGCGGGGGATCCCTACAATGAGCAGTTCTTC
CDR3aa: CASSQEAGDPYNEQFF
d_gene: TRBD2
abundance: .
v_gene: TRBV4-2
j_gene: TRBJ2-1

CDR3nt: TGTGCCAGCAGCGCGACAGGACCCTTCACTGAAGCTTTCTTT
CDR3aa: CASSATGPFTEAFF
d_gene: .
abundance: .
v_gene: TRBV5-6
j_gene: TRBJ1-1

CDR3nt: TGTGCCAGCAGCTCACAGGGAGGTGGAAACACCATATATTTT
CDR3aa: CASSSQGGGNTIYF
d_gene: .
abundance: .
v_gene: TRBV7-2
j_gene: TRBJ1-3

CDR3nt: TGTGCCAGCTCACTGGTACAGGGGTCCGGGAACACTGAAGCTTTCTTT
CDR3aa: CASSLVQGSGNTEAFF
d_gene: TRBD1
abundance: .
v_gene: TRBV18
j_gene: TRBJ1-1

CDR3nt: TGTGCCAGCAGGCGTATTCCGGGACAGGGGGAACTTAGGCAGTACTTC
CDR3aa: CASRRIPGQGELRQYF
d_gene: TRBD1
abundance: .
v_gene: TRBV2
j_gene: TRBJ2-7

CDR3nt: TGCGCCACCGATATGACAGGGGCCCTGAACAATGAGCAGTTCTTC
CDR3aa: CATDMTGALNNEQFF
d_gene: TRBD1
abundance: .
v_gene: TRBV5-1
j_gene: TRBJ2-1

CDR3nt: TGTGCCAGCACCGGACAGGTCCAAGAGACCCAGTACTTC
CDR3aa: CASTGQVQETQYF
d_gene: TRBD1
abundance: .
v_gene: TRBV2
j_gene: TRBJ2-5

CDR3nt: TGTGCCAGCAGTGAACCAGTTGGGGGACAGGGGGAATCCTATAATTCACCCCTCCACTTT
CDR3aa: CASSEPVGGQGESYNSPLHF
d_gene: TRBD1
abundance: few
v_gene: TRBV6-1
j_gene: TRBJ1-6

CDR3nt: TGTGCCACCAGTGATGCCCGGGAACAAGAGACCCAGTACTTC
CDR3aa: CATSDAREQETQYF
d_gene: .
abundance: .
v_gene: TRBV24-1
j_gene: TRBJ2-5

CDR3nt: TGTGCCAGCAGCTTTTACGGCGGGGGCACAGATACGCAGTATTTT
CDR3aa: CASSFYGGGTDTQYF
d_gene: .
abundance: .
v_gene: TRBV7-2
j_gene: TRBJ2-3

CDR3nt: TGTGCCACCCTCGAGCAGTACTTC
CDR3aa: CATLEQYF
d_gene: .
abundance: once
v_gene: TRBV5-6
j_gene: TRBJ2-7

CDR3nt: TGTGCCTATGTTGCCTATGGCTACACCTTC
CDR3aa: CAYVAYGYTF
d_gene: .
abundance: .
v_gene: TRBV30
j_gene: TRBJ1-2

CDR3nt: TGCGCCAGCAGCCTACGGGACGACCACGAGCAGTACTTC
CDR3aa: CASSLRDDHEQYF
d_gene: .
abundance: .
v_gene: TRBV4-1
j_gene: TRBJ2-7

CDR3nt: TGTGCCAGCAGCTTAGGGACCCCGGCAGATACGCAGTATTTT
CDR3aa: CASSLGTPADTQYF
d_gene: .
abundance: .
v_gene: TRBV7-2
j_gene: TRBJ2-3

CDR3nt: TGTGCCAGCTCACCGCCTAGCGGGGGGTCAGATACGCAGTATTTT
CDR3aa: CASSPPSGGSDTQYF
d_gene: TRBD2
abundance: once
v_gene: TRBV18
j_gene: TRBJ2-3

CDR3nt: TGTGCCAGCAGCCGTGCGGACAGGAGCAATCAGCCCCAGCATTTT
CDR3aa: CASSRADRSNQPQHF
d_gene: TRBD1
abundance: .
v_gene: TRBV28
j_gene: TRBJ1-5

CDR3nt: TGTGCCAGCAGCGTAGTGGATAGCGGGGGAAGTGACGGGGAGCTGTTTTTT
CDR3aa: CASSVVDSGGSDGELFF
d_gene: TRBD2
abundance: once
v_gene: TRBV9
j_gene: TRBJ2-2

CDR3nt: TGTGCCAGCAGTTACTCAACACAGGGTGGATCACCCCTCCACTTT
CDR3aa: CASSYSTQGGSPLHF
d_gene: .
abundance: .
v_gene: TRBV6-5
j_gene: TRBJ1-6

CDR3nt: TGTGCCAGCAGCTTACGGACAGCCCAAGAGACCCAGTACTTC
CDR3aa: CASSLRTAQETQYF
d_gene: .
abundance: .
v_gene: TRBV7-9
j_gene: TRBJ2-5

CDR3nt: TGTGCCACCAGCAGAGTTGGGGGATTCGGAAACACCATATATTTT
CDR3aa: CATSRVGGFGNTIYF
d_gene: .
abundance: .
v_gene: TRBV15
j_gene: TRBJ1-3

CDR3nt: TGCGCCAGCAGCTTTACAGCGGAAGATACGCAGTATTTT
CDR3aa: CASSFTAEDTQYF
d_gene: .
abundance: .
v_gene: TRBV5-1
j_gene: TRBJ2-3

CDR3nt: TGTGCCAGCAGCCAATCGACTCGGACAGATACGCAGTATTTT
CDR3aa: CASSQSTRTDTQYF
d_gene: .
abundance: .
v_gene: TRBV5-5
j_gene: TRBJ2-3

CDR3nt: TGTGCCAGCAGCTTGACAGGGGGTATCACTGAGCAGTTCTTC
CDR3aa: CASSLTGGITEQFF
d_gene: TRBD1
abundance: .
v_gene: TRBV5-5
j_gene: TRBJ2-1

CDR3nt: TGTGCCAGCAGCTTTGCGATGGTTGAGACCCAGTACTTC
CDR3aa: CASSFAMVETQYF
d_gene: .
abundance: .
v_gene: TRBV11-2
j_gene: TRBJ2-5

CDR3nt: TGTGCCAGCAGTGAAGTGGCAGGAACGTATAATTCACCCCTCCACTTT
CDR3aa: CASSEVAGTYNSPLHF
d_gene: .
abundance: few
v_gene: TRBV6-1
j_gene: TRBJ1-6

CDR3nt: TGTGCCAGCGCGGGGCAGGGGGCTGCTACGCAGTATTTT
CDR3aa: CASAGQGAATQYF
d_gene: TRBD1
abundance: once
v_gene: TRBV6-6
j_gene: TRBJ2-3

CDR3nt: TGTGCCAGCACCGACATGAGCAGGAGGGTTGAAGCTTTCTTT
CDR3aa: CASTDMSRRVEAFF
d_gene: .
abundance: once
v_gene: TRBV2
j_gene: TRBJ1-1

CDR3nt: TGTGCCAGCAGCAGACACAGCAATTCAACTAATGAAAAACTGTTTTTT
CDR3aa: CASSRHSNSTNEKLFF
d_gene: .
abundance: .
v_gene: TRBV21-1
j_gene: TRBJ1-4

CDR3nt: TGTGCCAGCAGCTTATCCGGTGCCCTGGGAAACACCATATATTTT
CDR3aa: CASSLSGALGNTIYF
d_gene: .
abundance: .
v_gene: TRBV11-2
j_gene: TRBJ1-3

CDR3nt: TGTGCCAGCAGCGTTGGTTTGTGGCCAAATCCCGGTGAGCAGTACTTC
CDR3aa: CASSVGLWPNPGEQYF
d_gene: .
abundance: .
v_gene: TRBV9
j_gene: TRBJ2-7

CDR3nt: TGTGCCAGCTCCAGGGGGCTACTTAATGAGCAGTTCTTC
CDR3aa: CASSRGLLNEQFF
d_gene: TRBD1
abundance: .
v_gene: TRBV28
j_gene: TRBJ2-1

CDR3nt: TGTGCCAGCAGCTGGGACAACACTGAAGCTTTCTTT
CDR3aa: CASSWDNTEAFF
d_gene: .
abundance: .
v_gene: TRBV5-6
j_gene: TRBJ1-1

CDR3nt: TGTGCCAGCAGCCCGCACAGGGCTGGAACCGGGGAGCTGTTTTTT
CDR3aa: CASSPHRAGTGELFF
d_gene: .
abundance: .
v_gene: TRBV3-1/TRBV3-2
j_gene: TRBJ2-2

CDR3nt: TGTGCCAGCAGCCCCAGGGTTAGCAATCAGCCCCAGCATTTT
CDR3aa: CASSPRVSNQPQHF
d_gene: .
abundance: once
v_gene: TRBV5-8
j_gene: TRBJ1-5

CDR3nt: TGTGCCAGTAGTAAATTATATTATGCCGGGACAGGGAGGACCGGGGAGCTGTTTTTT
CDR3aa: CASSKLYYAGTGRTGELFF
d_gene: TRBD1
abundance: .
v_gene: TRBV19
j_gene: TRBJ2-2

CDR3nt: TGTGCCAGCAGCTTAGGCGACATCCGCACAGATACGCAGTATTTT
CDR3aa: CASSLGDIRTDTQYF
d_gene: .
abundance: .
v_gene: TRBV7-9
j_gene: TRBJ2-3